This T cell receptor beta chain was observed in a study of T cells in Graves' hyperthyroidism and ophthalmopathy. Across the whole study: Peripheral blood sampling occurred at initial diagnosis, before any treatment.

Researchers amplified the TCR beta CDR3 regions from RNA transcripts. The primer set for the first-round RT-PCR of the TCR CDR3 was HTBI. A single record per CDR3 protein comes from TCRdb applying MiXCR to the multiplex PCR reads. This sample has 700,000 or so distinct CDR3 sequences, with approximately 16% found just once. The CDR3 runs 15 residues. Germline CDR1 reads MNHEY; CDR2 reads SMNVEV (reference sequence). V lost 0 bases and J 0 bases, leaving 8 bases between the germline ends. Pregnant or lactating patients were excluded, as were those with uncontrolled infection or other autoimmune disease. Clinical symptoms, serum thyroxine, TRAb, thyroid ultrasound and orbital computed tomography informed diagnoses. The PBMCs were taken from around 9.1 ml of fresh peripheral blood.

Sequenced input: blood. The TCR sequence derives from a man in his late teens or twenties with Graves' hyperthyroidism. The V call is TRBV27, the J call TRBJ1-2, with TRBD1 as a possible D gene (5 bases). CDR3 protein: CASSLSGGANYGYTF. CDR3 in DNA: TGTGCCAGCAGTTTATCTGGGGGAGCTAACTATGGCTACACCTTC.